Sequencing of this T cell receptor beta chain was carried out in a study of T cell responses to AZD1222 COVID-19 vaccine. Study observations and caveats: Spike-specific TCR breadth rose after two AZD1222 doses, and depth rose as well. Among those given AZD1222, only six or seven were seropositive at baseline.

Sequencing was performed with immunoSEQ multiplex PCR; in TCRdb, only in-frame clones are kept and a portion is missing. The table records around 150,000 clones, 94% of them present only once. Concerning this clone itself: Its cognate antigen is unknown.

The CDR3 covers 19 residues. Germline values: CDR1 SGHNT, CDR2 YENEEA. Trimming stripped 4 bases from V and 2 bases from J, with 27 bases between. This receptor was identified in an adult who received the AZD1222 COVID-19 vaccine. The V gene is TRBV11-3, the J gene TRBJ2-7, with D maybe TRBD1 (6 bases). This material consisted of peripheral blood, taken 28 days after the second AZD1222 dose. CDR3 region: CASSSGTQFKQGTPYEQYF. The CDR3 DNA reads as TGTGCCAGCAGCTCCGGTACTCAATTTAAACAGGGAACCCCCTACGAGCAGTACTTC.